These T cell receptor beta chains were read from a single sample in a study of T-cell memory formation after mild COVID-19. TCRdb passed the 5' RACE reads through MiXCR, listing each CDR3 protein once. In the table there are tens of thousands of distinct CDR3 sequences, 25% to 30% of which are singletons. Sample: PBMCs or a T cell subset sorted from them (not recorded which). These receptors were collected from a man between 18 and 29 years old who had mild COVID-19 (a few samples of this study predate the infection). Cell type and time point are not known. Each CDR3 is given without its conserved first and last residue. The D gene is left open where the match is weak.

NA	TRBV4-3	ASSHEGPSGVNTEAF
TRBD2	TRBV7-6	ASTPSGGGSHEQF
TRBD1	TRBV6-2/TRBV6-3	ASSSGQGAWETQY
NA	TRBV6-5	ASSSPIRGNTDTQY
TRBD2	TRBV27	ASTGGTDFYEQY
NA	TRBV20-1	SARKRNTDTQY
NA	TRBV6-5	ASSYSSRGHIPNYGYT
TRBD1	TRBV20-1	SASAITGEWNEQF
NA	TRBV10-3	AITGEDYNEQF
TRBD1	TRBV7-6	ASSLTGGGIIEQF
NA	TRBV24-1	ATSDLGRGEIGTDTQY
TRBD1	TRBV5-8	ASSIHPRDRTTDTQY
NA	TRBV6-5	ASSYTLQTVPDTQY
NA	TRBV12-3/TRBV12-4	ASRSAGRSYNEQF
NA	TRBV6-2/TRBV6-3	ASSYSSYGNTEAF
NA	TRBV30	AWHGTWPTRGEQF
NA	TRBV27	ASSLGSTYEQY
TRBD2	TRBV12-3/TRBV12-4	ASQLAGHTDTQY
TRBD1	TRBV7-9	ASSSFRDRDQETQY
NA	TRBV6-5	ASSGGGGEAF
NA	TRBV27	ASSFPPTPGELF
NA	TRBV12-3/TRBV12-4	ASSEPDEQF
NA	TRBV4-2	ASSRHAEGRQETQY
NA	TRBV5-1	ASSLAWGTGELF
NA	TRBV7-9	ASTLLGVPQDGYT
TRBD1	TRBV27	ASRGGQGGYEQF
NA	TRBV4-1	ASRGGSNEAF
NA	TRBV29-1	SVVIIGNYGYT
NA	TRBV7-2	ASSLGTSNEQF
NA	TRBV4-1	ASSQGTLPAYEQY
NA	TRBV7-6	ASAIVGGAIGGTDTQY
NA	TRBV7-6	ASSSLSGYHQPQH
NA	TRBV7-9	ASSHTDSTDTQY